This entry lists 24 T cell receptor beta chains sequenced from one sample in a study of cytomegalovirus exposure and HLA in healthy donors. The PCR employed 60 Vbeta primers together with 13 Jbeta primers. The table came from immunoSEQ multiplex PCR; TCRdb's copy has only in-frame clones and leaves some out. This sample's table reports over 75,000 clones. The sample consisted of PBMCs. These receptors all come from a man in his fifties in good health and CMV-seronegative.

The chain joins TRBV6-6 to TRBJ2-2; D may be TRBD2 (5 bases). CDR1 and CDR2 (germline): MNHNY, SVGAGI (reference sequence). CDR3 size: 13 residues. The V gene lost 6 bases and the J gene lost 8 bases, with 13 bases spanning the gap. The CDR3 region is CASRESSVGELFF. CDR3 DNA: TGTGCCAGCAGAGAAAGTAGCGTTGGGGAGCTGTTTTTT.

The rearrangement joins TRBV30 to TRBJ1-6; 8 bases fit TRBD1. Germline V CDR1 and CDR2: GTSNPN, SVGIG (reference sequence). The CDR3 is made up of 20 amino acids. Trimming removed 3 bases from V and 7 bases from J; junction bases left unmatched: 23. The CDR3 loop reads CAWRSRTGRIGRLWNSPLHF. CDR3 DNA: TGTGCCTGGAGGTCCCGGACAGGGAGGATAGGGAGGCTATGGAATTCACCCCTCCACTTT.

The chain is built from TRBV25-1 and TRBJ2-3; 8 bases are a match to TRBD2. The CDR3 is 14 residues long. CDR1 MGHDK and CDR2 SYGVNS come from the germline V gene. The junction had 7 bases not matched to a gene; V was cut back by 6 bases and J by 5 bases. The CDR3 bases are TGTGCCAGCAGCCCAGGACTAGCAGTAGATACGCAGTATTTT. Translating it yields CASSPGLAVDTQYF.

The chain couples TRBV4-3 to TRBJ2-2, with 9 bases aligning to TRBD2. The J segment lost 4 bases and the V segment lost 0 bases, leaving 6 bases of the junction unmatched. CDR3 length: 17 residues. Germline V gives CDR1 LGHNA, CDR2 YSLEER. The DNA for the CDR3 is TGCGCCAGCAGCCAAGATGGGCTAGCGGGGTCCACCGGGGAGCTGTTTTTT. Translated, it gives CASSQDGLAGSTGELFF.

This chain joins TRBV7-8 and TRBJ1-2, with TRBD1 matching over 7 bases. Germline V gene data show CDR1 as SGHVS and CDR2 as FQNEAQ. CDR3 length equals 15 residues. The V and J ends lost 4 bases and 8 bases, in that order; junction bases with no gene match: 13. DNA of the CDR3: TGTGCCAGCAGCTACCCGGGACAGCGGATTAAAGGCTACACCTTC. Its translation: CASSYPGQRIKGYTF.

The gene calls are TRBV2 and TRBJ1-4; TRBD1 matches 11 bases. CDR1 and CDR2 from the germline V gene are SNHLY and FYNNEI. Germline trimming cut 8 bases from V and 1 base from J; bases unmatched to any gene: 3. There are 15 residues in the CDR3. In nucleotides, the CDR3 is TGTGCCAGCGGACAGGGGGCTGAAACTAATGAAAAACTGTTTTTT. It translates to CASGQGAETNEKLFF.

The chain couples TRBV5-6 to TRBJ2-2; no firm D call. Germline values: CDR1 SGHDT, CDR2 YYEEEE. V shed 4 bases and J shed 1 base, with 5 bases lying between them. CDR3 length: 13 amino acids. The CDR3 nucleotides read TGTGCCAGCAGCCGTAAGAACACCGGGGAGCTGTTTTTT. Translating gives CASSRKNTGELFF.

The chain has TRBV7-3 and TRBJ1-6; maybe TRBD1 (6 bases). CDR1 SGHTA and CDR2 FQGTGA come from the germline V gene. The CDR3 sequence is 15 residues long. The germline V and J ends were trimmed by 0 bases and 3 bases, with 6 bases remaining between them. For the CDR3, the DNA is TGTGCCAGCAGCTTAACGGACAGCTATAATTCACCCCTCCACTTT. It is translated as CASSLTDSYNSPLHF.

CDR3 in DNA: TGCGCCAGCAGCCACTATGGACAGGGCGATCTCTACGAGCAGTACTTC. It translates to CASSHYGQGDLYEQYF. The chain combines TRBV4-1 with TRBJ2-7; 8 nucleotides line up with TRBD1. From germline, CDR1 is MGHRA and CDR2 YSYEKL. The CDR3 is 16 amino acids. Losses at the gene ends were 3 bases for V and 3 bases for J; bases not matched to a gene: 10.

The chain couples TRBV6-4 to TRBJ2-7; the match to TRBD2 covers 8 bases. V was pared by 3 bases and J by 8 bases, with 24 bases of the junction left unmatched. This CDR3 has 19 residues. CDR1 MRHNA and CDR2 SNTAGT come from the germline V gene. CDR3 residues: CASSEWPLFLRGERGQQYF. The CDR3 coding sequence is TGTGCCAGCAGTGAGTGGCCTTTGTTCTTGCGGGGGGAAAGGGGCCAGCAGTACTTC.

This sequence joins TRBV9 and TRBJ1-1, with D perhaps TRBD1 (5 bases). The CDR3 sequence is 14 residues long. V lost 3 bases, J lost 2 bases, and 11 bases lay in between. CDR1 is SGDLS and CDR2 is YYNGEE in the germline V gene. The CDR3 loop reads CASSGAGTNTEAFF. In DNA, the CDR3 is TGTGCCAGCAGCGGGGCCGGGACTAACACTGAAGCTTTCTTT.

The chain is built from TRBV11-2 and TRBJ2-7; 7 bases line up with TRBD1. This CDR3 is built from 15 residues. J was trimmed by 4 bases and V by 4 bases; bases with no gene match: 10. Germline CDR1 reads SGHAT; CDR2 reads FQNNGV. The CDR3 protein is CASSSGTARGYEQYF. DNA for the CDR3: TGTGCCAGCAGCTCAGGGACAGCTCGTGGATACGAGCAGTACTTC.

Concerning this clone itself: Other DNA variants within this sample encode the same CDR3. The chain joins TRBV18 to TRBJ1-5; possibly TRBD1 for D (5 bases). The germline V gene encodes CDR1 KGHSH and CDR2 LQKENI. The V end lost 3 bases, the J end lost 4 bases, and 10 bases lay between the germline ends. CDR3 length: 14 residues. In nucleotides, the CDR3 is TGTGCCAGCTCACCCCCTGGGGGGAATCAGCCCCAGCATTTT. This sequence encodes CASSPPGGNQPQHF.

The gene calls are TRBV7-9 and TRBJ2-1; 9 positions agree with TRBD1. J was trimmed by 8 bases and V by 3 bases; bases with no gene match: 5. From germline, CDR1 is SEHNR and CDR2 FQNEAQ (reference sequence). This CDR3 region has 14 residues. The CDR3, as DNA: TGTGCCAGCAGCTTCAGGGACAGGGCGGATGAGCAGTTCTTC. It translates to CASSFRDRADEQFF. The full variable domain, rest sourced from reference TRBV7-9 and TRBJ2-1, is DTGVSQNPRHKITKRGQNVTFRCDPISEHNRLYWYRQTLGQGPEFLTYFQNEAQLEKSRLLSDRFSAERPKGSFSTLEIQRTEQGDSAMYLCASSFRDRADEQFFGPGTRLTVL.

The rearrangement uses TRBV18 and TRBJ2-6; 8 bases map to TRBD1. Trimming at V came to 2 bases and at J to 0 bases, leaving 3 bases not matched to a gene. The germline V gene encodes CDR1 KGHSH and CDR2 LQKENI. The CDR3 has 17 amino acids. CDR3 nucleotide sequence: TGTGCCAGCTCACCAGGACAGGGCCTCTCTGGGGCCAACGTCCTGACTTTC. It is translated as CASSPGQGLSGANVLTF.

The gene calls are TRBV14 and TRBJ2-3, with 7 bases lining up with TRBD1. J gave up 4 bases and V 0 bases, and 10 bases lay outside the gene matches. The CDR3 sequence is 17 residues long. Germline lookup yields CDR1 SGHDN and CDR2 FVKESK. In DNA form, the CDR3 reads TGTGCCAGCAGCCAAGATTTTAGGGGGCTGAATTCAGATACGCAGTATTTT. It is translated as CASSQDFRGLNSDTQYF. The full variable domain, rest sourced from reference TRBV14 and TRBJ2-3, is EAGVTQFPSHSVIEKGQTVTLRCDPISGHDNLYWYRRVMGKEIKFLLHFVKESKQDESGMPNNRFLAERTGGTYSTLKVQPAELEDSGVYFCASSQDFRGLNSDTQYFGPGTRLTVL.

The chain combines TRBV10-3 with TRBJ1-5; TRBD1 is a possible D gene (5 bases). The V gene lost 10 bases and the J gene lost 0 bases, with 16 bases spanning the gap. The germline CDR1 and CDR2 sequences are ENHRY and SYGVKD. The CDR3 totals 15 residues. The CDR3 DNA reads TGTGCCACCTGGGGGGGAAGTGGTAGCAATCAGCCCCAGCATTTT. It is translated as CATWGGSGSNQPQHF.

This sequence joins TRBV11-2 and TRBJ2-7, with 7 nucleotides matching TRBD2. Germline assignment: CDR1 SGHAT and CDR2 FQNNGV. This CDR3 has 17 amino acids. With 0 bases clipped from V and 2 bases from J, the junction kept 10 bases outside the gene matches. CDR3 protein: CASSLDWGGGKTYEQYF. CDR3 DNA sequence: TGTGCCAGCAGCTTAGATTGGGGCGGGGGAAAGACCTACGAGCAGTACTTC.

This chain uses TRBV5-1 with TRBJ1-2, with D maybe TRBD1 (6 bases). Trimming shortened V by 0 bases and J by 2 bases, and 14 bases separated the two germline ends. From germline, CDR1 is SGHRS and CDR2 YFSETQ. This CDR3 is built from 16 residues. The CDR3, as DNA: TGCGCCAGCAGCTTGGGGTTTCAGGGGTCGAACTATGGCTACACCTTC. It yields the protein CASSLGFQGSNYGYTF.

The chain has TRBV5-1 and TRBJ1-2; a weak D match, TRBD1 (5 bases). V lost 2 bases and J lost 1, with 9 bases in between. The V gene's germline CDR1 is SGHRS and CDR2 YFSETQ. CDR3 size: 14 residues. CDR3: CASSFGGNNYGYTF. CDR3 bases: TGCGCCAGCAGCTTTGGGGGGAATAACTATGGCTACACCTTC. Full variable domain (rest looked up from reference TRBV5-1 and TRBJ1-2): KAGVTQTPRYLIKTRGQQVTLSCSPISGHRSVSWYQQTPGQGLQFLFEYFSETQRNKGNFPGRFSGRQFSNSRSEMNVSTLELGDSALYLCASSFGGNNYGYTFGSGTRLTVV.

The V and J genes are TRBV6-4 and TRBJ2-2; possibly TRBD1 for D (5 bases). This CDR3 spans 16 amino acids. Trimming took 0 bases from V and 2 from J, leaving 10 bases between them. Germline V lookup: CDR1 MRHNA, CDR2 SNTAGT. CDR3 in amino acids: CASSDSVGANTGELFF. CDR3 sequence (DNA): TGTGCCAGCAGTGACTCAGTTGGGGCTAACACCGGGGAGCTGTTTTTT.

CDR3 amino acids: CASSPWGVSNYEQYF. In DNA form, the CDR3 reads TGTGCCAGCAGCCCCTGGGGGGTCTCTAATTACGAGCAGTACTTC. V usage is TRBV5-4 and J usage is TRBJ2-7; D may be TRBD2 (6 bases). This CDR3 is 15 amino acids long. Germline values: CDR1 SGHNT, CDR2 YYREEE (reference sequence). The ends were cut back, 4 bases at V and 4 bases at J, with 18 bases in the middle.

The rearrangement links TRBV28 to TRBJ2-1; 7 nucleotides line up with TRBD2. In germline, CDR1 is MDHEN, CDR2 SYDVKM. The CDR3 spans 12 residues. Losses at the gene ends were 6 bases for V and 10 bases for J; bases not matched to a gene: 6. CDR3 loop: CASRQTSWEQFF. In nucleotides, the CDR3 is TGTGCCAGCAGGCAGACTAGCTGGGAGCAGTTCTTC.

The V gene is TRBV7-8, the J gene TRBJ2-5; D perhaps matches TRBD2 (5 bases). This CDR3 is built from 15 residues. Trimming removed 5 bases at V and 1 base at J, with 14 bases between. Per germline, CDR1 SGHVS and CDR2 FQNEAQ. Written as DNA, the CDR3 is TGTGCCAGCAGCCACGGGGATTGGACCCAAGAGACCCAGTACTTC. Translating it yields CASSHGDWTQETQYF.